A single sample gave rise to the 11 T cell receptor beta chains below, sequenced in a study of blood T cells in healthy people across ages. Alongside a J-beta primer mix, a sample-barcoded 5' primer served in a second PCR lasting about 6 to 12 cycles. Each CDR3 protein gets one entry after TCRdb re-called the 5' RACE reads with MiXCR. The data show approximately 680,000 distinct CDR3 sequences, approximately 31% seen once. The sequencing sample was made of blood. The receptors stem from a woman over 75 in good health.

This clonotype was observed at least ten times. The chain joins TRBV9 to TRBJ2-6, with 7 bases aligning to TRBD1. Germline assignment: CDR1 SGDLS and CDR2 YYNGEE. V lost 2 bases to trimming and J lost 0 bases; unmatched junction nucleotides: 8. The CDR3 has 18 residues. CDR3: CASSVLRDSSSGANVLTF. CDR3 nucleotide sequence: TGTGCCAGCAGCGTGCTCCGGGACAGTAGCTCTGGGGCCAACGTCCTGACTTTC. Filled out from reference TRBV9 and TRBJ2-6, the complete variable domain reads DSGVTQTPKHLITATGQRVTLRCSPRSGDLSVYWYQQSLDQGLQFLIQYYNGEERAKGNILERFSAQQFPDLHSELNLSSLELGDSALYFCASSVLRDSSSGANVLTFGAGSRLTVL.

The genes are TRBV30 and TRBJ1-5; 10 bases agree with TRBD1. Germline V gene data show CDR1 as GTSNPN and CDR2 as SVGIG (reference sequence). V dropped 5 bases and J dropped 2; count of bases not matched to a gene: 9. This CDR3 is built from 16 residues. CDR3 amino acids: CAWETGGGFGNQPQHF. In DNA form, the CDR3 reads TGTGCCTGGGAGACAGGGGGCGGTTTTGGCAATCAGCCCCAGCATTTT.

The sample holds many counts of this clonotype. V and J are TRBV13 and TRBJ1-5; TRBD1 aligns across 7 bases. Germline assignment: CDR1 PRHDT and CDR2 FYEKMQ (reference sequence). The CDR3 runs to 12 residues. Germline trimming cut 5 bases from V and 6 bases from J; bases unmatched to any gene: 1. As DNA, the CDR3 is TGTGCCAGCAGCCGACAGGGTCAGCCCCAGCATTTT. This encodes CASSRQGQPQHF.

This clonotype was picked up many times. V usage is TRBV3-1 and J usage is TRBJ2-7; D possibly corresponds to TRBD1 (7 bases). Germline V gene sequence: CDR1 LGHDT, CDR2 YNNKEL (reference sequence). V was shortened by 3 bases and J by 3 bases, with 12 bases between the two germline ends. The CDR3 is 14 amino acids. The CDR3 protein is CASSHAGQRYEQYF. CDR3 DNA: TGTGCCAGCAGCCATGCGGGACAGCGCTACGAGCAGTACTTC.

As for this clonotype: Its ends do not fully match the called genes, so a read error is possible. V gene TRBV4-3 combines with J gene TRBJ1-4; D call uncertain. CDR1 is LGHNA, CDR2 YSLEER, per germline. The CDR3 extends over 15 amino acids. CDR3 protein: CASSQGAGINKKLFF. The CDR3 DNA sequence: TGCGCCAGCAGCCAAGGTGCGGGTATTAATAAAAAACTGTTTTTT.

The chain carries TRBV6-5 and TRBJ2-1; 7 nucleotides align to TRBD1. V lost 8 bases and J lost 9; bases outside the gene matches: 10. The germline CDR1 and CDR2 sequences are MNHEY and SVGAGI. This CDR3 is 13 amino acids long. Written as DNA, the CDR3 is TGTGCCAGCGAGACAGGGCCCCACGGTGAGCAGTTCTTC. It is translated as CASETGPHGEQFF.

The rearrangement links TRBV6-5 to TRBJ2-3; 10 nucleotides agree with TRBD2. J gave up 5 bases and V 2 bases, and 10 bases lay outside the gene matches. Germline lookup yields CDR1 MNHEY and CDR2 SVGAGI. The CDR3 contains 17 residues. Here the CDR3 reads CASSYVRILAGVDTQYF. In DNA form, the CDR3 reads TGTGCCAGCAGTTACGTCCGGATCCTAGCGGGGGTAGATACGCAGTATTTT.

This clonotype was recorded many times. The chain combines TRBV20-1 with TRBJ1-2, with D unclear. The V end was cut by 6 bases, the J end by 0 bases, with 14 bases between. Germline CDR1 DFQATT, CDR2 SNEGSKA (reference sequence). The CDR3 runs to 14 residues. CDR3 sequence: CSATWPGANYGYTF. The CDR3 coding sequence is TGCAGTGCCACCTGGCCGGGCGCTAACTATGGCTACACCTTC.

This clonotype was seen ten or more times. The rearrangement uses TRBV7-2 and TRBJ2-5, with a possible D match to TRBD2 (6 bases). This CDR3 comprises 17 residues. Germline loops: CDR1 SGHTA, CDR2 FQGNSA. V shed 3 bases and J shed 2 bases, with 19 bases lying between them. The CDR3 sequence: CASSFPSSGLQQETQYF. The CDR3 nucleotides are TGTGCCAGCAGCTTCCCCTCCTCGGGACTTCAGCAAGAGACCCAGTACTTC.

The J gene is TRBJ2-4, the V gene TRBV30; TRBD1 aligns across 7 bases. The V segment lost 2 bases and the J segment 14 bases; nucleotides outside the gene matches: 15. The CDR3 spans 14 residues. Germline V lookup: CDR1 GTSNPN, CDR2 SVGIG (reference sequence). Here the CDR3 DNA reads TGTGCCTGGAGTTTTTCCACAGGGGCCTACGAGAAGTACTTC. Its translation is CAWSFSTGAYEKYF.

This chain joins TRBV20-1 and TRBJ2-7, with 8 nucleotides matching TRBD1. The CDR3 has 13 amino acids. Germline V CDR1 and CDR2: DFQATT, SNEGSKA (reference sequence). The V segment lost 6 bases and the J segment 5 bases; nucleotides outside the gene matches: 9. The CDR3 here is CSATGQGVHEQYF. The CDR3 bases are TGCAGTGCCACCGGACAGGGTGTCCACGAGCAGTACTTC.